This T cell receptor beta chain was obtained from a study of blood T cell repertoires in COVID-19. Across the study: Acute-phase and convalescent COVID-19 samples originated in the United States, Italy and Spain. From T cells, B-cell-depleted T cells, or PBMCs came the material, which was cDNA or gDNA.

Original processing methods: For nucleated cells, counts were estimated from reference gene primer amplification. Profiled with immunoSEQ multiplex PCR; TCRdb holds only in-frame clones, not every one. V and J calls plus clone size are reproduced from that table; the DNA served to infer D and trimming. This sample has about 140,000 clones, with about 80% found just once. The V end was cut by 8 bases, the J end by 2 bases, with 12 bases between. The CDR3 contains 14 residues. Germline assignment: CDR1 WSHSY and CDR2 SAAADI. The sequencing input was peripheral blood. The sequence was collected from a man in his 70s who had recovered from COVID-19. The chain is built from TRBV10-2 and TRBJ1-4; TRBD1 might be the D (5 bases). CDR3 sequence (DNA): TGCGCCAGCCACGCGGGGCTCACTAATGAAAAACTGTTTTTT. As protein: CASHAGLTNEKLFF.